A selection of T cell receptor beta chains follows, all from one sample in a study of blood T cell repertoires in COVID-19. TCRdb keeps only in-frame clones here, not all; method: immunoSEQ multiplex PCR. The table shows 150,000 or so clones, with around 80% occurring only once. The sequenced sample was PBMCs or T cells enriched from blood (not recorded which). All receptors derive from a man between 50 and 59 years old who had recovered from COVID-19. CDR3s include the opening cysteine and the closing phenylalanine or tryptophan. Each record gives: V gene, clone size, J gene, D gene, CDR3 protein, CDR3 DNA. D genes are given only for firm matches. The listing skips clone size in some rows; elsewhere it reads once, few, many or a size class.

TRBV9	NA	TRBJ1-6	NA	CASSVDPNRENSPLHF	TGTGCCAGCAGCGTAGATCCGAACAGGGAAAATTCACCCCTCCACTTT
TRBV5-5	NA	TRBJ1-2	TRBD1	CASSSIGQGGIYGYTF	TGTGCCAGCAGCTCCATTGGACAGGGCGGCATCTATGGCTACACCTTC
TRBV7-9	NA	TRBJ1-2	NA	CASSLASSGVYGYTF	TGTGCCAGCAGCTTAGCGTCCTCGGGAGTCTATGGCTACACCTTC
TRBV3-1/TRBV3-2	NA	TRBJ1-5	NA	CASSQQGGQPQHF	TGTGCCAGCAGCCAACAGGGCGGACAGCCCCAGCATTTT
TRBV20-1	NA	TRBJ1-1	TRBD1	CSASGQGNTEAFF	TGCAGTGCTAGTGGACAGGGTAACACTGAAGCTTTCTTT
TRBV27	NA	TRBJ1-4	TRBD1	CASKTGWANEKLFF	TGTGCCAGCAAGACAGGGTGGGCTAATGAAAAACTGTTTTTT
TRBV11-3	NA	TRBJ1-1	NA	CASSLGLPGYTEAFF	TGTGCCAGCAGCCTTGGACTGCCTGGGTACACTGAAGCTTTCTTT
TRBV28	NA	TRBJ2-6	NA	CASLSGANVLTF	TGTGCCAGCCTTTCTGGGGCCAACGTCCTGACTTTC
TRBV2	NA	TRBJ1-1	NA	CARTKARNTEAFF	TGTGCCAGGACAAAGGCGAGGAACACTGAAGCTTTCTTT
TRBV29-1	NA	TRBJ1-3	TRBD1	CSVADRGAGNTIYF	TGCAGCGTTGCGGACAGGGGGGCTGGAAACACCATATATTTT
TRBV15	few	TRBJ2-2	NA	CATSRGGYAGELFF	TGTGCCACCAGCAGAGGAGGTTACGCCGGGGAGCTGTTTTTT
TRBV5-1	NA	TRBJ2-3	TRBD2	CASSLRGLAGLSTDTQYF	TGCGCCAGCAGCTTGCGTGGGCTAGCGGGGCTTAGCACAGATACGCAGTATTTT
TRBV11-1	NA	TRBJ2-7	NA	CASRGPRDEQYF	TGTGCCAGCAGAGGTCCCCGGGACGAGCAGTACTTC
TRBV18	NA	TRBJ1-5	TRBD1	CASSYGTGDNQPQHF	TGTGCCAGCTCATACGGGACAGGGGACAATCAGCCCCAGCATTTT
TRBV19	NA	TRBJ2-7	NA	CATEGRSYEQYF	TGTGCCACCGAGGGGAGGTCCTACGAGCAGTACTTC
TRBV7-2	NA	TRBJ2-7	TRBD2	CASSMSGGPSYEQYF	TGTGCCAGCAGCATGAGCGGGGGCCCTTCCTACGAGCAGTACTTC
TRBV3-1/TRBV3-2	NA	TRBJ1-1	TRBD1	CASSQAGTGRGTEAFF	TGTGCCAGCAGCCAAGCAGGGACAGGGCGGGGCACTGAAGCTTTCTTT
TRBV5-1	NA	TRBJ1-3	TRBD1	CATRQGSSGNTIYF	TGCGCCACCCGACAGGGGTCCTCTGGAAACACCATATATTTT
TRBV28	NA	TRBJ1-4	NA	CASRDRRTDNEKLFF	TGTGCCAGCAGGGACAGAAGGACAGATAATGAAAAACTGTTTTTT
TRBV28	NA	TRBJ2-5	NA	CASSPPEETQYF	TGTGCCAGCAGTCCCCCGGAAGAGACCCAGTACTTC
TRBV5-4	NA	TRBJ1-4	TRBD1	CASSSRTGPFEKLFF	TGTGCCAGCAGCTCCCGGACAGGGCCATTTGAAAAACTGTTTTTT
TRBV25-1	NA	TRBJ2-7	TRBD1	CASSDTGAGEQYF	TGTGCCAGCAGTGACACAGGGGCGGGCGAGCAGTACTTC
TRBV4-1	NA	TRBJ2-1	TRBD1	CASSHSSGTGTYEQFF	TGCGCCAGCAGCCATTCCTCCGGGACAGGGACCTATGAGCAGTTCTTC
TRBV5-4	NA	TRBJ1-2	TRBD1	CASSLDRGYYGYTF	TGTGCCAGCAGCTTGGACAGGGGTTACTATGGCTACACCTTC
TRBV7-9	NA	TRBJ2-7	NA	CASSPWDKSREQYF	TGTGCCAGCAGCCCGTGGGACAAATCAAGAGAGCAGTACTTC
TRBV28	NA	TRBJ1-5	NA	CASSLITANQPQHF	TGTGCCAGCAGTTTAATCACAGCAAATCAGCCCCAGCATTTT
TRBV28	NA	TRBJ2-3	TRBD2	CASSVGTSGTDTQYF	TGTGCCAGCAGCGTAGGGACTAGCGGGACAGATACGCAGTATTTT
TRBV7-9	NA	TRBJ2-7	NA	CASSLTHYEQYF	TGTGCCAGCAGCTTAACACACTACGAGCAGTACTTC
TRBV3-1/TRBV3-2	once	TRBJ1-1	NA	CASTSVGGGAFF	TGTGCCAGCACCTCCGTTGGAGGTGGAGCTTTCTTT
TRBV5-3	NA	TRBJ1-1	NA	CARSLTARGGRTEAFF	TGTGCCAGAAGCTTGACTGCCCGGGGGGGAAGAACTGAAGCTTTCTTT
TRBV9	NA	TRBJ2-3	NA	CASSETATDTQYF	TGTGCCAGCAGCGAGACAGCAACAGATACGCAGTATTTT
TRBV2	NA	TRBJ1-5	TRBD1	CASSAGTGPYQPQHF	TGTGCCAGCAGTGCCGGGACAGGGCCTTATCAGCCCCAGCATTTT
TRBV4-1	NA	TRBJ1-2	TRBD1	CASSQAQGGWYGYTF	TGCGCCAGCAGCCAAGCACAGGGGGGGTGGTATGGCTACACCTTC
TRBV6-5	NA	TRBJ2-1	TRBD2	CASKLAGAMTEFF	TGTGCCAGCAAACTAGCGGGGGCCATGACTGAGTTCTTC
TRBV19	NA	TRBJ2-4	NA	CASDLGGGIQYF	TGTGCCAGTGACCTAGGGGGGGGCATTCAGTACTTC
TRBV7-9	few	TRBJ2-1	NA	CASSLGLNNEQFF	TGTGCCAGCAGCTTAGGACTTAACAATGAGCAGTTCTTC